What follows describes a single T cell receptor (beta chain). This sample was taken from a study of blood T cell repertoires in COVID-19. Across the study: There were acute and convalescent COVID-19 samples, and they came from the United States, Italy and Spain. PBMCs, B-cell-depleted T cells, or T cells provided the cDNA or gDNA that made up the material.

CDR3 size: 14 residues. CDR1 is SNHLY and CDR2 is FYNNEI in the germline V gene. V lost 6 bases, J lost 3 bases, and 4 bases stayed unmatched. Per the authors' pipeline: Reference gene primers were amplified, and this amplification served to estimate nucleated cell counts. The table came from immunoSEQ multiplex PCR; TCRdb's copy has only in-frame clones and leaves some out. From that table come the V and J calls and clone size; the DNA was used to work out D and trimming. The sample lists fewer than 250,000 clones; roughly 80% were seen once. The J gene is TRBJ1-4, the V gene TRBV2; 7 positions match TRBD1. This clonotype was sampled from a woman older than 75 with acute or convalescent COVID-19. The source material was peripheral blood. The CDR3 region has the DNA TGTGCCAGCAGCTACGGGACAGCTAATGAAAAACTGTTTTTT. Its translation is CASSYGTANEKLFF.